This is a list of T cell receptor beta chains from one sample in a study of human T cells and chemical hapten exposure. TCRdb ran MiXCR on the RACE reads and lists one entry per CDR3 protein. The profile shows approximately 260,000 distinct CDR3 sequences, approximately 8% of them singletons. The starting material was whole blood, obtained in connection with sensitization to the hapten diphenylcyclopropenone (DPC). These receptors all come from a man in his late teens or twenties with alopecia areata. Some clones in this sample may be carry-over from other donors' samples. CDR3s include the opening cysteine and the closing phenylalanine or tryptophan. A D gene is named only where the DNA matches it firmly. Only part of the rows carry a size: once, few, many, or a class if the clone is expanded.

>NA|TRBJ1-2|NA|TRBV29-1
TGCAGCGTTGTTAAGGGACCGTCAGGTGGCTACACCTTC
CSVVKGPSGGYTF
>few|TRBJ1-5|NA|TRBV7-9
TGTGCCAGCAGCTTGCCGGGACGGCAGCCCCAGCATTTT
CASSLPGRQPQHF
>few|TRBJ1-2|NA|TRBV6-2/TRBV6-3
TGTGCCAGCAGCACCGGCCAGCCTTCTTTTAACTATGGCTACACCTTC
CASSTGQPSFNYGYTF
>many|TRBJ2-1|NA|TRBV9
TGTGCCAGCAGCTCCAGGGCCCTGGGTCTCCTCAATGAGCAGTTCTTC
CASSSRALGLLNEQFF
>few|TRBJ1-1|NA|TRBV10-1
TGCGCCAGCAGTGAAGGACGCAGGGGGAACACTGAAGCTTTCTTT
CASSEGRRGNTEAFF
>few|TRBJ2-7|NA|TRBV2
TGTGCCAGCAGTGTAAACTACGAGCAGTACTTC
CASSVNYEQYF
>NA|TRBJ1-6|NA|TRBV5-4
TGTGCCAGCAGCACTGGGGGGAGTTCACCCCTCCACTTT
CASSTGGSSPLHF
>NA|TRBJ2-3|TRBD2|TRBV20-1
TGCAGTGCGATCACTAGCGGGGAGAGCATAGATACGCAGTATTTT
CSAITSGESIDTQYF
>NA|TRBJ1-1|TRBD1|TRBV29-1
TGCAGCGTGGATTTGACAGGGGCCGAGAACACTGAAGCTTTCTTT
CSVDLTGAENTEAFF
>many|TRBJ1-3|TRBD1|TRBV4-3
TGCGCCAGCAGCCAAGAAGTCAGGGGGATTAACACCATATATTTT
CASSQEVRGINTIYF
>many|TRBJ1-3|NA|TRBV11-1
TGTGCCAGCAGCGGGTCCTCTGGAAACACCATATATTTT
CASSGSSGNTIYF
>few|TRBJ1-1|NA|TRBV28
TGTGCCAGCAGTGAGCCGGGGGCAGGAGACACTGAAGCTTTCTTT
CASSEPGAGDTEAFF
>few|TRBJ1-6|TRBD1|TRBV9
TGTGCCAGCAGCGCCGGGACAGGGAAATATAATTCACCCCTCCACTTT
CASSAGTGKYNSPLHF
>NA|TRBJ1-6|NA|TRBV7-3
TGTGCCAGCAGCTTGGACGGTTCCTATAATTCACCCCTCCACTTT
CASSLDGSYNSPLHF
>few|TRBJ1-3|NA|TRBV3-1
TGTGCCAGCAGCCAAAACAGACCGGACACCATATATTTT
CASSQNRPDTIYF
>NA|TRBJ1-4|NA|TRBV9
TGTGACAGCACCCCCGGGACGCATAATGAAAAACTGTTTTTT
CDSTPGTHNEKLFF
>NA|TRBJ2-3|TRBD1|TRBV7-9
TGTGCCAGCAGCTTTAGCTCCGGACAGGGGGTATCTGGTACGCAGTATTTT
CASSFSSGQGVSGTQYF
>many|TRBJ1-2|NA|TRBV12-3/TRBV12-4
TGTGCCAGCAGTGTCTCTAACTATGGCTACACCTTC
CASSVSNYGYTF
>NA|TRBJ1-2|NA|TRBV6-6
TGTGCCAGCAGTCCCCGTCGGGTAAATCCTAACTATGGCTACACCTTC
CASSPRRVNPNYGYTF
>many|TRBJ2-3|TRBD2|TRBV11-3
TGTGCCAGCAGCTCCTCCGGACTAGCGGGGGGGTCAGATACGCAGTATTTT
CASSSSGLAGGSDTQYF
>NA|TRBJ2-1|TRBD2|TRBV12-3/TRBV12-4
TGTGCCAGCAGTCTTAGCGGGGGAACGACCGAGCTGGTCTTC
CASSLSGGTTELVF
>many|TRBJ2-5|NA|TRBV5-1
TGCGCCAGCAGCTTCATGGGGCTAGAGACCCAGTACTTC
CASSFMGLETQYF
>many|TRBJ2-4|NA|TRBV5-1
TGCGCCAGCAGCTTGGCCGGGCGCGGGGACATTCAGTACTTC
CASSLAGRGDIQYF
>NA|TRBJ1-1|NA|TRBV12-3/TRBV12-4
TGTGCCAGCAGTTTGTTGCGGGACCGAAGAGGGACTGAAGCTTTCTTT
CASSLLRDRRGTEAFF
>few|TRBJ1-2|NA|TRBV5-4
TGTGCCAGCAGCTTGGCGGGGGGTTACTCGGATGGCTACACCTTC
CASSLAGGYSDGYTF
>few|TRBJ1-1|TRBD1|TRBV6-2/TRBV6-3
TGTGCCAGCAGTTACCCTCCGACAGGGGGCATGAACACTGAAGCTTTCTTT
CASSYPPTGGMNTEAFF
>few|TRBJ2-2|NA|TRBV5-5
TGTGCCAGCAGCTTGTCTGGACTCTCGAACACCGGGGAGCTGTTTTTT
CASSLSGLSNTGELFF
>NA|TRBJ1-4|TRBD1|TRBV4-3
TGCGCCAGCAGCCAAGATGCAGGGGGCCATGAAAAACTGTTTTTT
CASSQDAGGHEKLFF
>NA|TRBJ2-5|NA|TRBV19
TGTGCCAGTCGTGGAGGTGGATGGGAGACCCAGTACTTC
CASRGGGWETQYF
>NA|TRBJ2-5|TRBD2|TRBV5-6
TGTGCCAGCAGCTGGGGACTAGCGGATAAAGAGACCCAGTACTTC
CASSWGLADKETQYF
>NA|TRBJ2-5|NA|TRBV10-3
TGTGCCATCGGGGGGCTAGAGACCCAGTACTTC
CAIGGLETQYF
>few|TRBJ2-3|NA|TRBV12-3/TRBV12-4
TGTGCCAGCAACGGATTTCACTTCACAGATACGCAGTATTTT
CASNGFHFTDTQYF
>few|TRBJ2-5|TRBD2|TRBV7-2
TGTGCCAGCAGCCAAAATAGCGGGGGGGCGGAGACCCAGTACTTC
CASSQNSGGAETQYF
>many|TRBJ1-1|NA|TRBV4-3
TGCGCCAGCAGCCAAGATCCGGGGGTGAGGACTGAAGCTTTCTTT
CASSQDPGVRTEAFF
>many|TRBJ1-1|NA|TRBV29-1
TGCAGCGTTCCCTCAGGGGTAGCGTACACTGAAGCTTTCTTT
CSVPSGVAYTEAFF
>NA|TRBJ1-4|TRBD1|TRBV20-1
TGCAGTGCTAGAGATTTGGCAGGGGGCGGTGAAAAACTGTTTTTT
CSARDLAGGGEKLFF
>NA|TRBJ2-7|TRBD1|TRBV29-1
TGCAGCGTTTCCCAGACAGGGGGCTGGGAGCAGTACTTC
CSVSQTGGWEQYF
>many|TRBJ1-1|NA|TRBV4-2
TGTGCCAGCAGCCAAGATGAGGGGATGAACACTGAAGCTTTCTTT
CASSQDEGMNTEAFF
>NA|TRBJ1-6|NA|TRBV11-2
TGTGCCAGCAGCTTCCTCGGCAGCTCCTATAATTCACCCCTCCACTTT
CASSFLGSSYNSPLHF